This T cell receptor beta chain appears in the sequencing data of a study of blood T cell repertoires in COVID-19. Study at large: T cells, B-cell-depleted T cells, or PBMCs provided the cDNA or gDNA that served as material.

Some clones are missing from TCRdb's copy, which holds only in-frame ones; the method was immunoSEQ multiplex PCR. This sample has about 270,000 clones; about 88% occur once, and the top ten carry 2.5% to 3%. Donors in Cohort 3 counted as recovered after two negative PCRs, clearance, or symptom resolution. Germline CDR1 reads MDHEN; CDR2 reads SYDVKM. CDR3 length equals 12 residues. V lost 4 bases and J lost 8, with 8 bases in between. This TCR derives from a woman aged 50 to 65 who had recovered from COVID-19. Sequencing was carried out using PBMCs or T cells enriched from blood (not recorded which). This rearrangement joins TRBV28 to TRBJ1-4; perhaps TRBD1 as D (6 bases). This chain's CDR3 is CASSSGQEKLFF. CDR3 bases: TGTGCCAGCAGTTCAGGACAGGAAAAACTGTTTTTT.